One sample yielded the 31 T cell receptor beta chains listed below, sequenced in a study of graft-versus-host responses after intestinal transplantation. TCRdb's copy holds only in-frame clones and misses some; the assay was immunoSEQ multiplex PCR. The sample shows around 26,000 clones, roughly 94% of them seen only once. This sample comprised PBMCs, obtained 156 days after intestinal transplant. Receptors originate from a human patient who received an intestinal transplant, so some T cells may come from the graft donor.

CDR3 sequence reads: CASSVGLGGYTF. CDR3 nucleotides: TGTGCCAGCAGTGTGGGTCTCGGTGGCTACACCTTC. The chain recombines TRBV25-1 with TRBJ1-2, with no clear D. Germline V gene lookup returns CDR1 MGHDK and CDR2 SYGVNS. Trimming removed 4 bases from V and 7 bases from J, with 10 bases in between. The CDR3 contains 12 residues.

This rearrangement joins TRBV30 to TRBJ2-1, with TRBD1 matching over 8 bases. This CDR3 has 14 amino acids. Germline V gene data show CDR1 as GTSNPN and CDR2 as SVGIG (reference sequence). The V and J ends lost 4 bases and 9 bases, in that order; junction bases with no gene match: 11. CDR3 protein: CAWTRQGLSGEQFF. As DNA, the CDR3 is TGTGCCTGGACTCGACAGGGGCTTTCGGGTGAGCAGTTCTTC.

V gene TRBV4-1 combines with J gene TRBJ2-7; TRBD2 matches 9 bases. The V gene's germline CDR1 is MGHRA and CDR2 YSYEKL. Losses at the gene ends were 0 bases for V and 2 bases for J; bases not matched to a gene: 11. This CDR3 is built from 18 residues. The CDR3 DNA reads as TGCGCCAGCAGCCAAGATCTTCGGATAGCGGGGGTAACCTACGAGCAGTACTTC. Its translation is CASSQDLRIAGVTYEQYF.

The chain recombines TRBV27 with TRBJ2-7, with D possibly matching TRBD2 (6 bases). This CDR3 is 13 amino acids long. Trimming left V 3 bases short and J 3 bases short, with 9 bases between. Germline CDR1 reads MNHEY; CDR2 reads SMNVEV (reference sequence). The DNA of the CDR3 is TGTGCCAGCAGTTTGGGGGGAAACTACGAGCAGTACTTC. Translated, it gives CASSLGGNYEQYF.

CDR3 residues: CASRKQGQETQYF. The CDR3 DNA is TGTGCCAGCAGAAAACAGGGGCAAGAGACCCAGTACTTC. The chain recombines TRBV28 with TRBJ2-5; the match to TRBD1 covers 7 bases. This CDR3 has 13 amino acids. The germline CDR1 and CDR2 sequences are MDHEN and SYDVKM. After removal of 6 bases from V and 2 bases from J, the junction contained 3 bases not matched to a gene.

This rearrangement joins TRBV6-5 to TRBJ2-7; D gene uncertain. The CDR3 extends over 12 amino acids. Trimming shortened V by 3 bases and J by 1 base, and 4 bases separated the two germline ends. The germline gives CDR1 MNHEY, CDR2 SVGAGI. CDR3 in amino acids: CASSYTSYEQYF. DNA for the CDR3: TGTGCCAGCAGTTATACGTCCTACGAGCAGTACTTC.

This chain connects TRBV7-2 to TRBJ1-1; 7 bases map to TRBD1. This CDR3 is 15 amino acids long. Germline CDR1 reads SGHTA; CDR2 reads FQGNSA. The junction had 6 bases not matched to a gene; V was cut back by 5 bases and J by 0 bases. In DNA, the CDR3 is TGTGCCAGCAGCGAAATGACAGGGATGAACACTGAAGCTTTCTTT. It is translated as CASSEMTGMNTEAFF.

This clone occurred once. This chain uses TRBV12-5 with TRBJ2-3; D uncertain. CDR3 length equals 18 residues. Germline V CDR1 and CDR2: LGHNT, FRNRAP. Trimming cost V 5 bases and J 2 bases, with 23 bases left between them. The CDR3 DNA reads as TGTGCTAGTGGTGTTACCATGACAAACCCCCACAACACAGATACGCAGTATTTT. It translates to CASGVTMTNPHNTDTQYF. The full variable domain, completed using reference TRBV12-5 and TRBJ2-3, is DARVTQTPRHKVTEMGQEVTMRCQPILGHNTVFWYRQTMMQGLELLAYFRNRAPLDDSGMPKDRFSAEMPDATLATLKIQPSEPRDSAVYFCASGVTMTNPHNTDTQYFGPGTRLTVL.

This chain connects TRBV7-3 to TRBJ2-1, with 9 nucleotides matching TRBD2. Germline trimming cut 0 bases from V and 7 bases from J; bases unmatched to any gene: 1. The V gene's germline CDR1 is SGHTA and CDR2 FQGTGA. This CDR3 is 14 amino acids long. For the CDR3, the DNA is TGTGCCAGCAGCTTAACTAGCGGGGGAAATGAGCAGTTCTTC. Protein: CASSLTSGGNEQFF. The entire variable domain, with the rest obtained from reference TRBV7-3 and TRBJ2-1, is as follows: GAGVSQTPSNKVTEKGKYVELRCDPISGHTALYWYRQSLGQGPEFLIYFQGTGAADDSGLPNDRFFAVRPEGSVSTLKIQRTERGDSAVYLCASSLTSGGNEQFFGPGTRLTVL.

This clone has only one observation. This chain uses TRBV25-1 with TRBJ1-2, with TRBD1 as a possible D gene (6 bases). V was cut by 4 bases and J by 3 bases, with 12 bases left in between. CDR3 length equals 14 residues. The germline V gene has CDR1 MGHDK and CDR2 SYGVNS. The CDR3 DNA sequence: TGTGCCAGCAGTGTACAGGGAGGAGACTATGGCTACACCTTC. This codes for CASSVQGGDYGYTF.

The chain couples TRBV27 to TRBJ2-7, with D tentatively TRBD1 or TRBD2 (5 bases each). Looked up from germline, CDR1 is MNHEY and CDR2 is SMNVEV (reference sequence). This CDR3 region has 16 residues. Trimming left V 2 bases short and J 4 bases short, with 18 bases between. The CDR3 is CASSLAGATLSYEQYF. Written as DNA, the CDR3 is TGTGCCAGCAGTTTAGCCGGGGCGACCCTATCGTACGAGCAGTACTTC.

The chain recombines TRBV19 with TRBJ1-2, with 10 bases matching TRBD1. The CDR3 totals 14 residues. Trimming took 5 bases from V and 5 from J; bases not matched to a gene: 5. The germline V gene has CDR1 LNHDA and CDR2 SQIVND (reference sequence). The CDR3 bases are TGTGCCAGTAGTGTCCCGGGACAGGGGTATGGCTACACCTTC. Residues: CASSVPGQGYGYTF.

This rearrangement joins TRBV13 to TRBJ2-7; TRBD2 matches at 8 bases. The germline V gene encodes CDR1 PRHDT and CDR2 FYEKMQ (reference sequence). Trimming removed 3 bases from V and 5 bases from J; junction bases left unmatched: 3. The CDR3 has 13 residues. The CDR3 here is CASSFGGADEQYF. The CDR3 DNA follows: TGTGCCAGCAGCTTCGGGGGGGCCGACGAGCAGTACTTC.

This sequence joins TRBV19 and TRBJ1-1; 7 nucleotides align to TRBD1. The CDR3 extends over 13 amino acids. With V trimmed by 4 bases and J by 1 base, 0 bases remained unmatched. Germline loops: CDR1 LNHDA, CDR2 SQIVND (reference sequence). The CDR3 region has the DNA TGTGCCAGTAGTAACAGGGGGAACACTGAAGCTTTCTTT. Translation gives CASSNRGNTEAFF.

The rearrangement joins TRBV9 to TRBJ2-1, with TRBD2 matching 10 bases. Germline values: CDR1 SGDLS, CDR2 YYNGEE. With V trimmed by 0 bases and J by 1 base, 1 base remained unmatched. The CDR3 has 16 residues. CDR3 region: CASSVELAGSYNEQFF. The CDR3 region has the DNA TGTGCCAGCAGCGTAGAACTAGCGGGGTCCTACAATGAGCAGTTCTTC.

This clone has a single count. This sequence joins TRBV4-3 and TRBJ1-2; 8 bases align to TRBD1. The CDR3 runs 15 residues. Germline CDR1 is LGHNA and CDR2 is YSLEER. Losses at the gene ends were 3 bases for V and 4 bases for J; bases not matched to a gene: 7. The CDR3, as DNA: TGCGCCAGCAGCCAGAACAGGGGGTTGGTCTATGGCTACACCTTC. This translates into CASSQNRGLVYGYTF.

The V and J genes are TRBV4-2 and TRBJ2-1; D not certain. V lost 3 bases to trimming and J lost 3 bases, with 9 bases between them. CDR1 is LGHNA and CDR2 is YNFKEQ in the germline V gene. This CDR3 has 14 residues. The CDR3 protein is CASSQVVIYNEQFF. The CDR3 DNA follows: TGTGCCAGCAGCCAGGTAGTTATCTACAATGAGCAGTTCTTC.

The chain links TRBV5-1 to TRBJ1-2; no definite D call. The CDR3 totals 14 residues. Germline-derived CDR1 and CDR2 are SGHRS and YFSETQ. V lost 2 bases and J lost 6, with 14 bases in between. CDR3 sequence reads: CASSFITSSDGYTF. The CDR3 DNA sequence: TGCGCCAGCAGCTTTATTACCTCTTCGGATGGCTACACCTTC.

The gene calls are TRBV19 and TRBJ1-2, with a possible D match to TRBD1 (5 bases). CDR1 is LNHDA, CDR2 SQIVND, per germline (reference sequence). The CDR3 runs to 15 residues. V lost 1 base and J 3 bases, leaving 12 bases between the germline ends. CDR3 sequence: CASSIVGGAYYGYTF. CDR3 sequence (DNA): TGTGCCAGTAGTATAGTCGGCGGGGCCTACTATGGCTACACCTTC. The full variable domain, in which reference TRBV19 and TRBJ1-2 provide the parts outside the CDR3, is DGGITQSPKYLFRKEGQNVTLSCEQNLNHDAMYWYRQDPGQGLRLIYYSQIVNDFQKGDIAEGYSVSREKKESFPLTVTSAQKNPTAFYLCASSIVGGAYYGYTFGSGTRLTVV.

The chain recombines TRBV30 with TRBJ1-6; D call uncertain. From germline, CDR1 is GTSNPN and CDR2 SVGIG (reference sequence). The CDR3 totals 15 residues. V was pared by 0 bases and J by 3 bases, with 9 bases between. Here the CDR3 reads CAWSVHPIYNSPLHF. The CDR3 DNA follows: TGTGCCTGGAGTGTACATCCGATCTATAATTCACCCCTCCACTTT.

The DNA for the CDR3 is TGTGCCAGTAGTCAGGGGGGGAACACTGAAGCTTTCTTT. Amino acids: CASSQGGNTEAFF. J is TRBJ1-1 and V is TRBV19; 7 bases are a match to TRBD1. The ends lost 5 bases at V and 1 base at J; junction bases unmatched: 1. The CDR3 runs 13 residues. Germline V gene sequence: CDR1 LNHDA, CDR2 SQIVND (reference sequence).

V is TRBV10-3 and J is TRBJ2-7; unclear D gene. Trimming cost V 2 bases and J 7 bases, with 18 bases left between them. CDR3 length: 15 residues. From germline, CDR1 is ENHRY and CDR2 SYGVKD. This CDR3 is CAISEVFRREEEQYF. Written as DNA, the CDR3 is TGTGCCATCAGTGAGGTCTTCAGGCGAGAGGAGGAGCAGTACTTC.

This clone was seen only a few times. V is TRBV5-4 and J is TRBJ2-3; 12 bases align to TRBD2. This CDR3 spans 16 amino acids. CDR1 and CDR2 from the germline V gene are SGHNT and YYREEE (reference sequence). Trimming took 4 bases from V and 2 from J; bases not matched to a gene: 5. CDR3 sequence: CASSQGLAGITDTQYF. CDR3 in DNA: TGTGCCAGCAGCCAAGGACTAGCGGGGATCACAGATACGCAGTATTTT.

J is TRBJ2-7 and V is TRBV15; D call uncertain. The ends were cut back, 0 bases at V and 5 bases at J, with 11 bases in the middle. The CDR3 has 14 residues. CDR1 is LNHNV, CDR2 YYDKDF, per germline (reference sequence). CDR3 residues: CATSRDPTEHEQYF. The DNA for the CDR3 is TGTGCCACCAGCAGAGACCCTACGGAGCACGAGCAGTACTTC.

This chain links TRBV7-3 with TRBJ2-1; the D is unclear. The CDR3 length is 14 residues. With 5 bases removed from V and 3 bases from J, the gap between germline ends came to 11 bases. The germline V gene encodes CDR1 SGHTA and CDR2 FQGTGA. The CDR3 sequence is CASSPWVNYNEQFF. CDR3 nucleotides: TGTGCCAGCAGCCCGTGGGTCAACTACAATGAGCAGTTCTTC.

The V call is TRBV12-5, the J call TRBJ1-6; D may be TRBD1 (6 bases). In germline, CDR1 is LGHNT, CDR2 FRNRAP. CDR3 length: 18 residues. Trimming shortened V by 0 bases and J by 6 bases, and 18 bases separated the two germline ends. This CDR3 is CASGLVPVWGATNSPLHF. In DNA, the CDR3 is TGTGCTAGTGGTTTGGTACCGGTTTGGGGGGCGACTAATTCACCCCTCCACTTT. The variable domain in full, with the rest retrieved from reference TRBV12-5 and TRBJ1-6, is DARVTQTPRHKVTEMGQEVTMRCQPILGHNTVFWYRQTMMQGLELLAYFRNRAPLDDSGMPKDRFSAEMPDATLATLKIQPSEPRDSAVYFCASGLVPVWGATNSPLHFGNGTRLTVT.

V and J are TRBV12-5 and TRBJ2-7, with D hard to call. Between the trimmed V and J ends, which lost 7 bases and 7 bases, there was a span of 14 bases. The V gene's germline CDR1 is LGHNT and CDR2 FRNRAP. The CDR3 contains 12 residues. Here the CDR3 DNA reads TGTGCTAGTGCTACCCCGTTTTCGGAGCAGTACTTC. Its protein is CASATPFSEQYF.

The CDR3 spells CASSLLPPQGGSYEQYF. The CDR3 DNA reads as TGTGCCAGCTCACTCCTCCCCCCACAGGGGGGCTCCTACGAGCAGTACTTC. This chain links TRBV18 with TRBJ2-7; 8 bases match TRBD1. The CDR3 spans 17 residues. Germline V gene lookup returns CDR1 KGHSH and CDR2 LQKENI. Trimming took 4 bases from V and 0 from J; bases not matched to a gene: 11.

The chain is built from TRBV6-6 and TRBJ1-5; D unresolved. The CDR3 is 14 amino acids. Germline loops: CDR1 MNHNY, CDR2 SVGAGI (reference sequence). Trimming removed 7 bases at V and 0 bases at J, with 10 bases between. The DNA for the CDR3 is TGTGCCAGCAAACTAACGAGTAGCAATCAGCCCCAGCATTTT. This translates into CASKLTSSNQPQHF.

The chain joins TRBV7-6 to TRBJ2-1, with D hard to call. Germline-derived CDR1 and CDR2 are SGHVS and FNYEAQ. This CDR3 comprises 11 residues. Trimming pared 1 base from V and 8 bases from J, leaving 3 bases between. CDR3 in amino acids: CASSLVDEQFF. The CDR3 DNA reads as TGTGCCAGCAGCTTAGTCGATGAGCAGTTCTTC.

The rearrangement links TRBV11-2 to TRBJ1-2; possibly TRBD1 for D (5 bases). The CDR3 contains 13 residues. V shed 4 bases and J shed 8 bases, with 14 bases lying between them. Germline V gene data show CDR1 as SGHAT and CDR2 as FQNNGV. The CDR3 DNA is TGTGCCAGCAGCTCAGGGTCTACTTGGGGCTACACCTTC. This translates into CASSSGSTWGYTF.